Following are 20 T cell receptor beta chains from one sample sequenced in a study of cytomegalovirus exposure and HLA in healthy donors. Primers: 60 Vbeta forward and 13 Jbeta reverse. TCRdb's copy holds only in-frame clones and misses some; the assay was immunoSEQ multiplex PCR. This table has around 140,000 clones, 70% to 85% appearing once. Sequenced input: PBMCs. These receptors came from a woman aged 55-69 years in good health and CMV-seropositive.

The chain links TRBV10-2 to TRBJ2-1, with TRBD2 matching 7 bases. Trimming at V came to 0 bases and at J to 2 bases, leaving 7 bases not matched to a gene. The CDR3 is 17 amino acids. The V gene's germline CDR1 is WSHSY and CDR2 SAAADI. The CDR3 reads CASSESFGAGAYNEQFF. CDR3 nucleotide sequence: TGCGCCAGCAGTGAGTCTTTCGGGGCGGGGGCCTACAATGAGCAGTTCTTC.

The chain uses TRBV11-3 and TRBJ2-1, with 7 positions matching TRBD2. The V gene's germline CDR1 is SGHNT and CDR2 YENEEA. The CDR3 is 13 amino acids. The ends lost 5 bases at V and 10 bases at J; junction bases unmatched: 8. The chain's CDR3 is CASSPSGVEEQFF. For the CDR3, the DNA is TGTGCCAGCAGCCCTAGCGGCGTGGAGGAGCAGTTCTTC. The full variable domain, rest sourced from reference TRBV11-3 and TRBJ2-1, is EAGVVQSPRYKIIEKKQPVAFWCNPISGHNTLYWYLQNLGQGPELLIRYENEEAVDDSQLPKDRFSAERLKGVDSTLKIQPAELGDSAVYLCASSPSGVEEQFFGPGTRLTVL.

The J gene is TRBJ1-2, the V gene TRBV29-1, with 9 bases aligning to TRBD1. V shed 7 bases and J 8 bases; nucleotides not matched to a gene: 17. The CDR3 has 15 residues. Looked up from germline, CDR1 is SQVTM and CDR2 is ANQGSEA. The CDR3 nucleotides read TGCAGCGCCGAGGATGGGACAGGGAGTTTGTGGGGCTACACCTTC. Translated, it gives CSAEDGTGSLWGYTF. The full variable domain, rest sourced from reference TRBV29-1 and TRBJ1-2, is SAVISQKPSRDICQRGTSLTIQCQVDSQVTMMFWYRQQPGQSLTLIATANQGSEATYESGFVIDKFPISRPNLTFSTLTVSNMSPEDSSIYLCSAEDGTGSLWGYTFGSGTRLTVV.

V and J are TRBV5-1 and TRBJ2-5, with TRBD2 matching 10 bases. The J call could be wrong; TRBJ2-7 is a better fit for the DNA end. Germline-derived CDR1 and CDR2 are SGHRS and YFSETQ. CDR3 length: 15 residues. In DNA form, the CDR3 reads TGCGCCAGCAGCTTAGGGGCTAGCGGGAGCCACGAGCAGTACTTC. Encoded protein: CASSLGASGSHEQYF.

This clone appeared once. V usage is TRBV6-1 and J usage is TRBJ2-3; D is possibly TRBD2 (5 bases). The germline V gene encodes CDR1 MNHNS and CDR2 SASEGT. With 6 bases removed from V and 6 bases from J, the gap between germline ends came to 13 bases. The CDR3 is 13 residues long. Here the CDR3 reads CASRGSTVDTQYF. In DNA, the CDR3 is TGTGCCAGCAGGGGGAGTACGGTGGATACGCAGTATTTT.

This sequence joins TRBV27 and TRBJ2-2, with D unclear. V gave up 4 bases and J gave up 1 base, with 4 bases separating them. CDR3 size: 13 residues. The germline V gene has CDR1 MNHEY and CDR2 SMNVEV (reference sequence). CDR3 amino acids: CASSSGNTGELFF. The CDR3 DNA is TGTGCCAGCAGTTCAGGGAACACCGGGGAGCTGTTTTTT.

This clone came up once. V gene TRBV19 combines with J gene TRBJ1-1; D is ambiguous. CDR1 is LNHDA and CDR2 is SQIVND in the germline V gene (reference sequence). The V end was cut by 3 bases, the J end by 6 bases, with 11 bases between. This CDR3 region has 13 residues. CDR3 nucleotides: TGTGCCAGTAGTATGACCTCCGGGTCTGAAGCTTTCTTT. Its translation is CASSMTSGSEAFF.

The rearrangement uses TRBV6-5 and TRBJ1-5; 7 positions match TRBD1. The trim removed 8 bases at V and 7 bases at J, leaving 14 bases unmatched. The CDR3 has 15 amino acids. Per germline, CDR1 MNHEY and CDR2 SVGAGI. The CDR3 DNA is TGTGCCAGCGCCTCCCTGGAGGGGGCAGGGCAGCCCCAGCATTTT. It codes for CASASLEGAGQPQHF.

This clone showed up just a few times. The chain joins TRBV27 to TRBJ2-2, with D maybe TRBD2 (6 bases). Germline loops: CDR1 MNHEY, CDR2 SMNVEV (reference sequence). Trimming left V 5 bases short and J 7 bases short, with 17 bases between. The CDR3 runs 15 residues. The CDR3 nucleotides read TGTGCCAGCAGTGAGATTATCGGGAGTGGCGGGGAGCTGTTTTTT. Amino acid sequence: CASSEIIGSGGELFF.

V is TRBV29-1 and J is TRBJ2-5; the match to TRBD2 covers 7 bases. The CDR3 spans 13 residues. V lost 6 bases, J lost 5 bases, and 9 bases stayed unmatched. Germline V lookup: CDR1 SQVTM, CDR2 ANQGSEA. The DNA for the CDR3 is TGCAGCGTGAGGGGACTAAATGGGGAGACCCAGTACTTC. As protein: CSVRGLNGETQYF. The complete variable domain, with remaining parts taken from reference TRBV29-1 and TRBJ2-5, reads SAVISQKPSRDICQRGTSLTIQCQVDSQVTMMFWYRQQPGQSLTLIATANQGSEATYESGFVIDKFPISRPNLTFSTLTVSNMSPEDSSIYLCSVRGLNGETQYFGPGTRLLVL.

The rearrangement joins TRBV13 to TRBJ2-2; D might be TRBD2 (5 bases). This CDR3 has 12 residues. In germline, CDR1 is PRHDT, CDR2 FYEKMQ (reference sequence). Trimming shortened V by 7 bases and J by 6 bases, and 9 bases separated the two germline ends. In DNA, the CDR3 is TGTGCCAGCACCACGAGGGCCGGGGAGCTGTTTTTT. Encoded protein: CASTTRAGELFF.

The rearrangement links TRBV5-4 to TRBJ2-1; 8 bases align to TRBD2. With V trimmed by 4 bases and J by 5 bases, 14 bases remained unmatched. The CDR3 loop spans 17 amino acids. Germline V CDR1 and CDR2: SGHNT, YYREEE (reference sequence). DNA of the CDR3: TGTGCCAGCAGCCGGCACCTTAGCGGGAAGGGAAACAATGAGCAGTTCTTC. This encodes CASSRHLSGKGNNEQFF.

The J gene is TRBJ2-1, the V gene TRBV9; a possible D gene is TRBD2 (6 bases). Between the trimmed V and J ends, which lost 0 bases and 6 bases, there was a span of 16 bases. The CDR3 extends over 16 amino acids. In germline, CDR1 is SGDLS, CDR2 YYNGEE. The CDR3: CASSVGAGPPTNEQFF. In DNA, the CDR3 is TGTGCCAGCAGCGTAGGAGCGGGCCCCCCAACCAATGAGCAGTTCTTC.

J is TRBJ2-5 and V is TRBV28; 8 bases are a match to TRBD1. Germline CDR1 reads MDHEN; CDR2 reads SYDVKM. This CDR3 comprises 14 residues. The ends lost 6 bases at V and 5 bases at J; junction bases unmatched: 8. CDR3 bases: TGTGCCAGCAGAGTACAGGGGGGCCAGGAGACCCAGTACTTC. Translated: CASRVQGGQETQYF.

The CDR3: CASRRRQGPRYEQYF. CDR3 nucleotide sequence: TGTGCCAGTAGGCGCAGACAGGGCCCGCGATACGAGCAGTACTTC. The chain uses TRBV19 and TRBJ2-7; 7 nucleotides agree with TRBD1. Germline CDR1 reads LNHDA; CDR2 reads SQIVND (reference sequence). With V trimmed by 6 bases and J by 4 bases, 12 bases remained unmatched. This CDR3 is 15 amino acids long. The variable domain in full, completed from reference TRBV19 and TRBJ2-7, reads DGGITQSPKYLFRKEGQNVTLSCEQNLNHDAMYWYRQDPGQGLRLIYYSQIVNDFQKGDIAEGYSVSREKKESFPLTVTSAQKNPTAFYLCASRRRQGPRYEQYFGPGTRLTVT.

This rearrangement joins TRBV29-1 to TRBJ2-7; D gene unclear. Looked up from germline, CDR1 is SQVTM and CDR2 is ANQGSEA. The V end lost 4 bases, the J end lost 4 bases, and 11 bases lay between the germline ends. The CDR3 has 12 amino acids. CDR3 DNA sequence: TGCAGCGTTGGTCCCTCCTTATACGAGCAGTACTTC. Its translation is CSVGPSLYEQYF.

The CDR3 DNA reads TGCAGCGTTCAGCTAGCGGAGAACCTCAATGAGCAGTTCTTC. Protein: CSVQLAENLNEQFF. V gene TRBV29-1 combines with J gene TRBJ2-1; 7 nucleotides match TRBD2. The germline gives CDR1 SQVTM, CDR2 ANQGSEA. The CDR3 length is 14 residues. V lost 5 bases to trimming and J lost 6 bases; unmatched junction nucleotides: 10.

The V and J genes are TRBV28 and TRBJ1-2; D might be TRBD1 (5 bases). Per the germline V gene, CDR1 is MDHEN and CDR2 is SYDVKM. The CDR3 has 14 residues. Trimming removed 3 bases from V and 4 bases from J, with 12 bases in between. In DNA form, the CDR3 reads TGTGCCAGCAGTTTTAGGGGTTGGTTCTATGGCTACACCTTC. This codes for CASSFRGWFYGYTF.

The CDR3 protein is CASSQPGWTSGRDTQYF. DNA for the CDR3: TGTGCCAGCAGCCAACCCGGATGGACTAGCGGGAGGGATACGCAGTATTTT. The V call is TRBV4-2, the J call TRBJ2-3, with 14 bases that match TRBD2. The CDR3 totals 17 residues. From germline, CDR1 is LGHNA and CDR2 YNFKEQ. J gave up 6 bases and V 2 bases, and 7 bases lay outside the gene matches.

The chain links TRBV10-3 to TRBJ2-3, with 9 positions matching TRBD1. The CDR3 covers 15 residues. V was pared by 4 bases and J by 3 bases, with 5 bases of the junction left unmatched. Germline assignment: CDR1 ENHRY and CDR2 SYGVKD. CDR3: CAISGRDRVTDTQYF. CDR3 bases: TGTGCCATCAGTGGCCGGGACAGGGTAACAGATACGCAGTATTTT.